This is a list of T cell receptor beta chains from one sample in a study of cytomegalovirus exposure and HLA in healthy donors. The protocol was immunoSEQ multiplex PCR, while the TCRdb copy is restricted to in-frame clones and leaves out a portion. The table lists around 180,000 clones, over 75% of them singletons. Sequencing input: PBMCs. The receptors were sampled from a woman between 50 and 59 years old in good health and CMV-seronegative. Both conserved end residues are part of each CDR3. The D gene is left open where the match is weak. A row's size may be missing; if present it is once, few, many or a size class.

V gene	CDR3 length	clone size	D gene	J gene	CDR3 protein	CDR3 DNA
TRBV11-3	15	few	TRBD1	TRBJ2-3	CASSYAGTEADTQYF	TGTGCCAGCAGCTACGCCGGGACAGAGGCAGATACGCAGTATTTT
TRBV7-6	15	once	TRBD1	TRBJ2-5	CASSLRRGLQETQYF	TGTGCCAGCAGCTTACGCAGGGGGTTACAAGAGACCCAGTACTTC
TRBV6-8	15	-	-	TRBJ1-2	CASSYFAGRRYGYTF	TGTGCCAGCAGTTACTTTGCAGGTAGAAGGTATGGCTACACCTTC
TRBV11-2	16	-	TRBD1	TRBJ2-7	CASSLPPGQKVYEQYF	TGTGCCAGCAGCCTCCCTCCGGGACAGAAGGTATACGAGCAGTACTTC
TRBV6-5	13	-	-	TRBJ1-2	CASRNSADRGYTF	TGTGCCAGCAGGAACAGTGCCGATCGTGGCTACACCTTC
TRBV5-6	16	-	-	TRBJ2-2	CASSSTGFSLSGELFF	TGTGCCAGCAGCTCAACAGGGTTTAGTTTGTCCGGGGAGCTGTTTTTT
TRBV5-1	15	-	-	TRBJ1-1	CASSFTGQSITGAFF	TGCGCCAGCAGCTTTACGGGACAAAGCATCACTGGAGCTTTCTTT
TRBV5-8	12	-	-	TRBJ2-1	CASGRGWNEQFF	TGTGCCAGCGGTAGGGGTTGGAATGAGCAGTTCTTC
TRBV10-2	13	once	-	TRBJ1-3	CASSEQAGNTIYF	TGCGCCAGCAGTGAACAAGCTGGAAACACCATATATTTT
TRBV27	16	-	-	TRBJ2-7	CASSLQARGNRYEQYF	TGTGCCAGCAGTTTACAGGCTAGGGGAAATAGGTACGAGCAGTACTTC
TRBV28	15	-	TRBD1	TRBJ2-5	CASSLGAGGLKTQYF	TGTGCCAGCAGTTTAGGGGCAGGGGGCCTGAAGACCCAGTACTTC
TRBV27	12	-	TRBD2	TRBJ2-7	CASRGTSGKQYF	TGTGCCAGCAGAGGAACTAGCGGGAAGCAGTACTTC
TRBV9	15	-	TRBD1	TRBJ2-7	CASSHGDRGAYEQYF	TGTGCCAGCAGCCACGGGGACAGAGGGGCCTACGAGCAGTACTTC
TRBV10-3	14	few	TRBD1	TRBJ1-3	CAISVTGVGNTIYF	TGTGCCATCAGTGTAACAGGGGTCGGAAACACCATATATTTT
TRBV13	17	-	TRBD2	TRBJ2-2	CASSGRGLAGLAGELFF	TGTGCCAGCAGCGGCAGAGGACTAGCGGGGTTGGCCGGGGAGCTGTTTTTT
TRBV21-1	18	few	-	TRBJ2-6	CASSKGGVTHSGANVLTF	TGTGCCAGCAGCAAGGGGGGGGTTACTCACTCTGGGGCCAACGTCCTGACTTTC
TRBV29-1	14	-	TRBD2	TRBJ2-2	CAWGAGGPPGELFF	TGCGCCTGGGGAGCGGGAGGGCCGCCCGGGGAGCTGTTTTTT
TRBV9	18	-	TRBD2	TRBJ2-1	CASSVDVWLAGGEAEQFF	TGTGCCAGCAGCGTAGATGTGTGGCTAGCGGGGGGAGAGGCGGAGCAGTTCTTC
TRBV28	13	few	-	TRBJ1-1	CASKGVSLAEAFF	TGTGCCAGCAAGGGGGTTAGTCTGGCTGAAGCTTTCTTT
TRBV5-1	16	-	TRBD2	TRBJ2-7	CASSPGGTFSSYEQYF	TGCGCCAGCAGCCCCGGGGGGACCTTTAGCTCCTACGAGCAGTACTTC
TRBV5-8	12	-	-	TRBJ1-5	CASSPRDQPQHF	TGTGCCAGCAGTCCGAGGGATCAGCCCCAGCATTTT
TRBV7-3	16	-	-	TRBJ1-2	CASSLTPGVGAYGYTF	TGTGCCAGCAGCTTAACGCCCGGCGTGGGGGCCTATGGCTACACCTTC
TRBV12-5	13	-	-	TRBJ2-5	CASGFGERETQYF	TGTGCTAGTGGTTTTGGGGAGCGGGAGACCCAGTACTTC
TRBV28	14	-	TRBD2	TRBJ2-7	CASSARDYPYEQYF	TGTGCCAGCAGTGCCCGGGACTACCCCTACGAGCAGTACTTC
TRBV5-8	13	-	TRBD1	TRBJ1-2	CASHRQGRHGYTF	TGTGCCAGCCACAGACAGGGGCGCCATGGCTACACCTTC
TRBV9	18	-	TRBD1	TRBJ2-3	CASTRTGGPTDRTDTQYF	TGTGCCAGCACCAGGACAGGGGGCCCCACGGACCGCACAGATACGCAGTATTTT
TRBV5-1	16	-	-	TRBJ2-3	CASSLYRAGGADTQYF	TGCGCCAGCAGCCTCTACAGGGCTGGAGGCGCAGATACGCAGTATTTT
TRBV4-1	15	-	TRBD1	TRBJ1-3	CASSQVPGGRNTIYF	TGCGCCAGCAGCCAAGTTCCAGGGGGTAGAAACACCATATATTTT
TRBV27	14	-	-	TRBJ2-5	CASSTIRGVGTQYF	TGTGCCAGCAGTACAATTAGGGGCGTTGGGACCCAGTACTTC
TRBV19	15	-	TRBD1	TRBJ2-7	CASSTYGQGGYEQYF	TGTGCCAGTAGTACATACGGACAGGGGGGATACGAGCAGTACTTC
TRBV27	15	-	TRBD2	TRBJ2-7	CASSLGTSGLSEQYF	TGTGCCAGCAGTCTGGGGACTAGCGGACTCTCGGAGCAGTACTTC
TRBV28	15	once	TRBD2	TRBJ2-7	CASSLGTSGRHEQYF	TGTGCCAGCAGTTTAGGGACTAGCGGGAGGCACGAGCAGTACTTC
TRBV29-1	13	-	-	TRBJ2-7	CSIHTGKGYEQYF	TGCAGCATACATACAGGGAAAGGCTACGAGCAGTACTTC
TRBV28	15	-	-	TRBJ1-5	CASSSPEASNQPQHF	TGTGCCAGCAGTTCCCCCGAAGCTAGCAATCAGCCCCAGCATTTT
TRBV5-4	15	-	TRBD2	TRBJ2-5	CASSPAGGTQETQYF	TGTGCCAGCAGCCCGGCGGGGGGAACTCAAGAGACCCAGTACTTC
TRBV9	14	-	TRBD2	TRBJ2-1	CASTRTSGTDEQFF	TGTGCCAGCACCAGGACTAGCGGGACGGATGAGCAGTTCTTC
TRBV5-6	17	-	TRBD1	TRBJ1-2	CASTPNVGQVFLGGYTF	TGTGCCAGCACCCCGAATGTGGGACAGGTTTTCCTCGGGGGCTACACCTTC
TRBV2	13	-	-	TRBJ1-4	CASMVGQTHPLFF	TGTGCCAGCATGGTGGGCCAGACCCACCCACTGTTTTTT
TRBV28	13	-	-	TRBJ1-5	CATGVNSNQPQHF	TGTGCCACCGGGGTCAATAGCAATCAGCCCCAGCATTTT
TRBV2	15	-	TRBD2	TRBJ2-1	CASSDFDSGSIEQFF	TGTGCCAGCAGTGACTTTGATAGCGGGAGTATTGAGCAGTTCTTC
TRBV2	11	-	TRBD2	TRBJ2-3	CASTGGDTQYF	TGTGCCAGCACGGGGGGAGATACGCAGTATTTT
TRBV4-1	22	-	TRBD1	TRBJ1-3	CASSQGPEFLDRGLGTGNTIYF	TGCGCCAGCAGCCAAGGCCCGGAATTTCTGGACAGGGGGCTAGGGACTGGAAACACCATATATTTT
TRBV9	16	-	TRBD2	TRBJ2-3	CASSVDTSGLEDTQYF	TGTGCCAGCAGCGTAGACACTAGCGGGCTCGAAGATACGCAGTATTTT
TRBV29-1	15	-	-	TRBJ2-3	CSVAPFLTSTDTQYF	TGCAGCGTTGCCCCCTTCCTTACTTCCACAGATACGCAGTATTTT
TRBV6-5	13	-	-	TRBJ1-5	CASRAYGNQPQHF	TGTGCCAGCAGAGCTTACGGCAATCAGCCCCAGCATTTT
TRBV10-2	12	-	-	TRBJ2-1	CASRDTANEQFF	TGCGCCAGCCGGGACACAGCCAATGAGCAGTTCTTC
TRBV30	13	few	-	TRBJ1-1	CAWARQLNTEAFF	TGTGCCTGGGCGAGACAGTTGAACACTGAAGCTTTCTTT
TRBV5-4	14	-	-	TRBJ2-7	CASSGGSPAYEQYF	TGTGCCAGCTCAGGAGGGAGCCCGGCCTACGAGCAGTACTTC
TRBV6-1	15	-	-	TRBJ2-4	CASSEAGALKNIQYF	TGTGCCAGCAGTGAAGCGGGGGCTTTGAAAAACATTCAGTACTTC
TRBV11-2	16	once	-	TRBJ1-4	CASSSFVGGVNEKLFF	TGTGCCAGCAGCTCCTTTGTTGGGGGGGTTAATGAAAAACTGTTTTTT
TRBV21-1	19	-	-	TRBJ2-5	CASSSGGGLLAGGPETQYF	TGTGCCAGCAGCTCCGGAGGAGGGTTACTAGCGGGAGGGCCGGAGACCCAGTACTTC
TRBV2	17	-	TRBD1	TRBJ2-3	CAIITGGVGVGTDTQYF	TGTGCCATCATCACAGGGGGAGTCGGAGTTGGCACAGATACGCAGTATTTT
TRBV13	15	-	TRBD1	TRBJ2-1	CASSRWGQGYNEQFF	TGTGCCAGCAGCCGCTGGGGACAGGGCTACAATGAGCAGTTCTTC
TRBV18	15	-	-	TRBJ1-3	CASSPSSAPGNTIYF	TGTGCCAGCTCACCAAGCTCCGCGCCTGGAAACACCATATATTTT
TRBV7-6	18	-	-	TRBJ1-2	CASSLSESGSTNRYGYTF	TGTGCCAGCAGCTTATCCGAATCGGGTTCCACAAATAGATATGGCTACACCTTC